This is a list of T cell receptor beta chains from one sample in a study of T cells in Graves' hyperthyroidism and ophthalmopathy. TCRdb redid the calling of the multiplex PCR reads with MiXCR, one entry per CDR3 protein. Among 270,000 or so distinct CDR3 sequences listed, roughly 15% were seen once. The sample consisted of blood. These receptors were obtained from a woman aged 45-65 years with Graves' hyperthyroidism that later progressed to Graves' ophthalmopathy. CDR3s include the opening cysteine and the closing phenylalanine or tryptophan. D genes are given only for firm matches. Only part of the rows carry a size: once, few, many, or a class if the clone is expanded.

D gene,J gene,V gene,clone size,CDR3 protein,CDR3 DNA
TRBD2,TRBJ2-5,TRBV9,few,CASSIGLAGALETQYF,TGTGCCAGCAGCATTGGACTAGCGGGAGCACTAGAGACCCAGTACTTC
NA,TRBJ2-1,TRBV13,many,CASSSAGRSEQFF,TGTGCCAGCAGCTCTGCAGGAAGGTCTGAGCAGTTCTTC
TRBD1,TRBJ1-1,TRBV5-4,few,CASSPSTGVGTEAFF,TGTGCCAGCAGCCCTTCGACAGGGGTCGGAACTGAAGCTTTCTTT
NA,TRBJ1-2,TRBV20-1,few,CSADTSRGYGYTF,TGCAGTGCTGACACCTCACGGGGCTATGGCTACACCTTC
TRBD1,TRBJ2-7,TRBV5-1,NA,CASSEGTGAEQYF,TGCGCCAGCAGCGAGGGGACAGGGGCCGAGCAGTACTTC
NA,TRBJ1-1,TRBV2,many,CASSEARWGQPFF,TGTGCCAGCAGTGAAGCTCGTTGGGGACAACCTTTCTTT
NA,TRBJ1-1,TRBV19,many,CASRINTGSNTEAFF,TGTGCCAGTAGAATAAATACAGGATCGAACACTGAAGCTTTCTTT
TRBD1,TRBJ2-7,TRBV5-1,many,CASSGGDRGDSYEQYF,TGCGCCAGCAGCGGAGGGGACAGGGGGGATTCCTACGAGCAGTACTTC
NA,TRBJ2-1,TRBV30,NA,CAWSVPRAYNEQFF,TGTGCCTGGAGTGTACCCCGCGCTTACAATGAGCAGTTCTTC
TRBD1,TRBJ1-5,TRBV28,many,CASRATGGRNQPQHF,TGTGCCAGCAGAGCGACAGGGGGCCGCAATCAGCCCCAGCATTTT
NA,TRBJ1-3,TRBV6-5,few,CASSYPGGTIYF,TGTGCCAGCAGTTACCCGGGGGGCACCATATATTTT
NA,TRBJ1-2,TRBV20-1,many,CSARHGSGNYGYTF,TGCAGTGCTAGACATGGGAGTGGGAACTATGGCTACACCTTC
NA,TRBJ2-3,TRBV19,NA,CATQTTGGTDTQYF,TGTGCCACCCAAACGACTGGGGGCACAGATACGCAGTATTTT
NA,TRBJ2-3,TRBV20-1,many,CSAMIPLSGTQYF,TGCAGTGCTATGATTCCATTAAGTGGAACGCAGTATTTT
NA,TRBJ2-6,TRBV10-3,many,CAISEPTGRADRTGANVLTF,TGTGCCATCAGTGAGCCTACGGGCAGGGCTGACCGGACTGGGGCCAACGTCCTGACTTTC
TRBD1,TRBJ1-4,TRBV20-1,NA,CSATEDRANEKLVF,TGCAGTGCAACAGAGGACAGGGCTAATGAAAAACTGGTTTTT
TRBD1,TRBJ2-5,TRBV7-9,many,CASSSGGSQETQYF,TGTGCCAGCAGCTCAGGGGGCTCTCAAGAGACCCAGTACTTC
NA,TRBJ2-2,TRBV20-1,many,CSATPDLTGELFF,TGCAGTGCCACACCCGACCTCACCGGGGAGCTGTTTTTT
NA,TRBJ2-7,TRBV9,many,CASSVSSWVEQYF,TGTGCCAGCAGCGTCTCCTCCTGGGTCGAGCAGTACTTC
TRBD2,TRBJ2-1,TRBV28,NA,CASSFPPLTSGRNEQFF,TGTGCCAGCAGTTTCCCACCCCTGACTAGCGGGAGGAATGAGCAGTTCTTC
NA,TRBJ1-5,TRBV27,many,CASSLSGGPQHF,TGTGCCAGCAGTTTATCAGGCGGGCCCCAGCATTTT
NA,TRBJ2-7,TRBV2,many,CASSVGPDRLDHEQYF,TGTGCCAGCAGTGTGGGACCAGACAGGCTTGACCACGAGCAGTACTTC
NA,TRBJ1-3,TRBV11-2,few,CASSLGGNGNTIYF,TGTGCCAGCAGCTTAGGAGGGAATGGAAACACCATATATTTT
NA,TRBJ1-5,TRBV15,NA,CATSRGGGPQPQHF,TGTGCCACCAGCAGAGGGGGGGGGCCTCAGCCCCAGCATTTT
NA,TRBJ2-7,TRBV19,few,CASSPLGTAYEQYF,TGTGCCAGTAGTCCGCTGGGGACGGCCTACGAGCAGTACTTC
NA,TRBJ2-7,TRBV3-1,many,CASSQVPRSSYEQYF,TGTGCCAGCAGCCAAGTACCGAGGAGCTCCTACGAGCAGTACTTC
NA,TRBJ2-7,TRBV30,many,CAWNTEGPYEQYF,TGTGCCTGGAACACGGAAGGTCCCTACGAGCAGTACTTC
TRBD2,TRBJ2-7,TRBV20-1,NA,CSASTSGSNEQYF,TGCAGTGCCTCGACTAGCGGGAGCAACGAGCAGTACTTC
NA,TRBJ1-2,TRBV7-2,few,CASSPRGGGNYGYTF,TGTGCCAGCAGCCCCCGGGGTGGAGGAAACTATGGCTACACCTTC
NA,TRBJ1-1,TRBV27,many,CASSSRGGTEAFF,TGTGCCAGCAGCTCTCGGGGTGGTACTGAAGCTTTCTTT
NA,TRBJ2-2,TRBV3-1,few,CASSQIQWETTGELFF,TGTGCCAGCAGCCAAATTCAGTGGGAGACCACCGGGGAGCTGTTTTTT
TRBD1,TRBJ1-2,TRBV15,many,CATSRNRDRGNYGYTF,TGTGCCACCAGCAGAAACCGGGACAGGGGGAACTATGGCTACACCTTC
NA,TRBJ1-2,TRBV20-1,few,CSAPELNTGYTF,TGCAGTGCTCCGGAACTCAATACTGGCTACACCTTC
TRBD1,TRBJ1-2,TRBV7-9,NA,CASSSVQGGFYGYTF,TGTGCCAGCAGCTCAGTTCAGGGGGGTTTCTATGGCTACACCTTC
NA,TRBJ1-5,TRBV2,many,CASSGSRQPQHF,TGTGCCAGCAGTGGGTCCCGACAGCCCCAGCATTTT
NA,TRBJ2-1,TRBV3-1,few,CASSPPGGRSGEQFF,TGTGCCAGCAGCCCCCCCGGGGGGCGCTCGGGGGAGCAGTTCTTC
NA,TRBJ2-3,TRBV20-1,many,CSAGRGLDTQYF,TGCAGTGCGGGGCGGGGGCTGGATACGCAGTATTTT
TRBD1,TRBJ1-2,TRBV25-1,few,CASSDPGTGGIYGYTF,TGTGCCAGCAGTGACCCCGGGACAGGGGGGATCTATGGCTACACCTTC
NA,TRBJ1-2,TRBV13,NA,CASSFRFRDGNEGTF,TGTGCCAGCAGCTTCAGATTCCGGGACGGCAATGAGGGCACCTTC
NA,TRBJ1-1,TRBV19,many,CASSIGGLYEAFF,TGTGCCAGTAGTATAGGTGGCCTCTACGAAGCTTTCTTT
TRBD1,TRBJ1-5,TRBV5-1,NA,CASSLRGGPEPQHF,TGCGCCAGCAGCCTGAGAGGGGGCCCGGAGCCCCAGCATTTT
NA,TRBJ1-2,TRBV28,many,CASSLSFGNYGYTF,TGTGCCAGCAGTTTAAGTTTCGGAAACTATGGCTACACCTTC
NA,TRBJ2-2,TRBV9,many,CASSVGVGELFF,TGTGCCAGCAGCGTAGGGGTCGGGGAGCTGTTTTTT
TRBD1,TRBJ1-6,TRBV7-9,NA,CASSLPGTERGSPLHF,TGTGCCAGCAGCTTGCCCGGGACAGAGAGGGGTTCACCCCTCCACTTT
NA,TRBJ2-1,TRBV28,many,CASSRSGLSYNEQFF,TGTGCCAGCAGCCGTAGCGGACTTTCCTACAATGAGCAGTTCTTC
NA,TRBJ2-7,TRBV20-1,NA,CSAARDTFGEQYF,TGCAGTGCCGCGCGGGACACCTTCGGCGAGCAGTACTTC
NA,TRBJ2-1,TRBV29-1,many,CSVPPRAGVVDEQFF,TGCAGCGTTCCCCCTCGGGCTGGAGTGGTTGATGAGCAGTTCTTC
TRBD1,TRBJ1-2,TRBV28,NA,CASSSQPTGKGYTF,TGTGCCAGCAGTTCCCAGCCGACAGGGAAAGGCTACACCTTC